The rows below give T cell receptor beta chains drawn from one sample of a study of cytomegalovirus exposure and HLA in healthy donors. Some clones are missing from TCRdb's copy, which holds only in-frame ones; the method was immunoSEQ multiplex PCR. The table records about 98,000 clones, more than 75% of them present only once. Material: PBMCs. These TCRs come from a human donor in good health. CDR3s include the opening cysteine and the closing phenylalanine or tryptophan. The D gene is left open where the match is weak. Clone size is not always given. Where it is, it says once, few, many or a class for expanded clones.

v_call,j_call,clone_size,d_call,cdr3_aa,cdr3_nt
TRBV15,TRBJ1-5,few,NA,CATSRDRAGNQPQHF,TGTGCCACCAGCAGAGACAGGGCTGGCAATCAGCCCCAGCATTTT
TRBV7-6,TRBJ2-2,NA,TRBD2,CASSGGLAGTGELFF,TGTGCCAGCAGCGGGGGACTAGCAGGAACCGGGGAGCTGTTTTTT
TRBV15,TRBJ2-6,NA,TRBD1,CATSRPKTGPGANVLTF,TGTGCCACCAGCAGGCCGAAGACAGGGCCTGGGGCCAACGTCCTGACTTTC
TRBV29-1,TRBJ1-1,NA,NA,CSAASGSWLAFF,TGCAGCGCGGCTTCCGGGAGTTGGTTGGCTTTCTTT
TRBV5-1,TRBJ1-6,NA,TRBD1,CASSRQGPSSPLHF,TGCGCCAGCAGCCGACAGGGCCCGAGTTCACCCCTCCACTTT
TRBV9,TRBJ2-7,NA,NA,CASSVEGFGEQYF,TGTGCCAGCAGCGTGGAGGGGTTCGGGGAGCAGTACTTC
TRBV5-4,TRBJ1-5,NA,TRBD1,CASSGGQGEPQHF,TGTGCCAGCAGCGGGGGACAGGGCGAGCCCCAGCATTTT
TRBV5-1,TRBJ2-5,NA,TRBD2,CASSLGLARETQYF,TGCGCCAGCAGCTTGGGACTAGCACGCGAGACCCAGTACTTC
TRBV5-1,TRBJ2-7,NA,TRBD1,CASSRWTGEDEQYF,TGCGCCAGCAGCAGGTGGACAGGGGAGGACGAGCAGTACTTC
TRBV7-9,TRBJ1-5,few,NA,CASSLPESQKGQPQHF,TGTGCCAGCAGCTTACCCGAGAGCCAAAAGGGGCAGCCCCAGCATTTT
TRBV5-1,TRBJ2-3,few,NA,CASSRPAEDTQYF,TGCGCCAGCTCGCGTCCAGCGGAAGATACGCAGTATTTT
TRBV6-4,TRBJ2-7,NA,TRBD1,CASSDGSHEQGNYGFIYEQYF,TGTGCCAGCAGTGACGGATCGCACGAACAGGGGAACTACGGTTTCATTTACGAGCAGTACTTC
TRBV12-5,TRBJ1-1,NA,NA,CASRQGQNTEAFF,TGTGCTAGTCGCCAGGGACAGAACACTGAAGCTTTCTTT
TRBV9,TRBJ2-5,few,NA,CASSQSQGRGTQYF,TGTGCCAGCAGCCAATCCCAGGGAAGGGGGACCCAGTACTTC
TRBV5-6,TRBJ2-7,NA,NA,CASSLVASWYEQYF,TGTGCCAGCAGCTTGGTCGCTAGCTGGTACGAGCAGTACTTC
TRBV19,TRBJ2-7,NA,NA,CASSIGQSYEQYF,TGTGCCAGTAGTATTGGACAGTCCTACGAGCAGTACTTC
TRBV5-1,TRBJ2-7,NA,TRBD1,CASSLEGQEIYEQYF,TGCGCCAGCAGCTTGGAAGGACAGGAGATCTACGAGCAGTACTTC
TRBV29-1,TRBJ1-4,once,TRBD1,CSVGTGTGTEKLFF,TGCAGCGTTGGCACCGGGACAGGGACTGAAAAACTGTTTTTT
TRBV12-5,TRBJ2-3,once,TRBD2,CASGFISGGGADTQYF,TGTGCTAGTGGTTTTATTAGCGGGGGAGGGGCAGATACGCAGTATTTT
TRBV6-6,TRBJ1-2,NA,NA,CASSYSMGAEGYTF,TGTGCCAGCAGTTACTCAATGGGGGCTGAAGGCTACACCTTC
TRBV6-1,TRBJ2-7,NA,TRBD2,CASERTSAYEQYF,TGTGCCAGCGAGAGGACTAGCGCATACGAGCAGTACTTC
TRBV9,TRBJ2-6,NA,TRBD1,CASSLGTGGPGGANVLTF,TGTGCCAGCAGCCTCGGGACAGGAGGACCCGGGGGGGCCAACGTCCTGACTTTC
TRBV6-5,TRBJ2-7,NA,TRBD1,CASSGPGQGVYEQYF,TGTGCCAGCAGTGGACCGGGACAGGGTGTTTACGAGCAGTACTTC
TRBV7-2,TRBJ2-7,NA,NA,CASSLLLNTYEQYF,TGTGCCAGCAGCCTCCTCCTGAACACGTACGAGCAGTACTTC
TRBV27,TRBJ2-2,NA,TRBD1,CASTPVDRGYTGELFF,TGTGCCAGCACCCCTGTGGACAGGGGCTACACCGGGGAGCTGTTTTTT
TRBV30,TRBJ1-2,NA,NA,CAYSGDSNYGYTF,TGTGCCTACTCGGGAGACAGTAACTATGGCTACACCTTC
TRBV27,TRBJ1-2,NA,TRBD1,CASSSRRGLGYTF,TGTGCCAGCAGTTCTCGCAGGGGGCTTGGCTACACCTTC
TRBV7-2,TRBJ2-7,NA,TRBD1,CASSLGQGKYEQYF,TGTGCCAGCAGCTTGGGACAGGGTAAATACGAGCAGTACTTC
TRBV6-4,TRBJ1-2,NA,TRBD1,CASSDLDRGGYYGYTF,TGTGCCAGCAGTGACTTGGACAGGGGAGGCTACTATGGCTACACCTTC
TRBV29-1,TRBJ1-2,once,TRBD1,CSVSTGNGYTF,TGCAGCGTATCGACAGGGAATGGCTACACCTTC
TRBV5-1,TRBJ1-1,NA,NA,CASSLDRRNTEAFF,TGCGCCAGCAGCTTGGATAGGAGGAACACTGAAGCTTTCTTT
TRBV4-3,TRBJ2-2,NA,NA,CASSHDPGSQRSGELFF,TGCGCCAGCAGCCATGATCCCGGGTCCCAGAGGTCCGGGGAGCTGTTTTTT
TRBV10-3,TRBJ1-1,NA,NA,CAISESFRVNTEAFF,TGTGCCATCAGTGAGTCGTTCAGGGTTAACACTGAAGCTTTCTTT
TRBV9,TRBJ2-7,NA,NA,CASSSEPGSSYEQYF,TGTGCCAGCAGCTCCGAGCCGGGGAGCTCCTACGAGCAGTACTTC
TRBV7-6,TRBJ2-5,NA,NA,CASSFYSIGETQYF,TGTGCCAGCAGCTTCTATTCAATCGGGGAGACCCAGTACTTC
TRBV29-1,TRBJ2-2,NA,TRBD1,CSVELQGRGRTGELFF,TGCAGCGTTGAGCTACAGGGAAGGGGGCGCACCGGGGAGCTGTTTTTT
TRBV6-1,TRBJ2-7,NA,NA,CASTPQGSSYEQYF,TGTGCCAGCACCCCCCAGGGGAGCTCCTACGAGCAGTACTTC
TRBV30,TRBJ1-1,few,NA,CAWILGQHTEAFF,TGTGCCTGGATCCTCGGACAGCACACTGAAGCTTTCTTT
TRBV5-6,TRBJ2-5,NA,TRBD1,CASSYTGTGKETQYF,TGTGCCAGCAGCTACACCGGGACAGGAAAAGAGACCCAGTACTTC